What follows are 17 T cell receptor beta chains derived from one specimen sequenced in a study of T cells in Graves' hyperthyroidism and ophthalmopathy. Template material for amplifying TCR beta CDR3 regions consisted of RNA transcripts. Primed by the HTBI set, a first-round RT-PCR was run on the TCR CDR3. TCRdb redid the calling of the multiplex PCR reads with MiXCR, one entry per CDR3 protein. The table records more than 550,000 distinct CDR3 sequences, 45% of them present only once. The sequenced sample was peripheral blood or thyroid tissue (not recorded which). These receptors originate from an adult man with Graves' disease, either hyperthyroidism or ophthalmopathy (not recorded which).

The CDR3 region has the DNA TGTGCCAGCAGTCGGACCTCCTATAATTCACCCCTCCACTTT. Translated, it gives CASSRTSYNSPLHF. The rearrangement uses TRBV6-5 and TRBJ1-6; no clear D. CDR1 MNHEY and CDR2 SVGAGI come from the germline V gene. V gave up 5 bases and J gave up 0 bases, with 5 bases separating them. This CDR3 is 14 amino acids long.

V is TRBV7-9 and J is TRBJ2-7; the match to TRBD2 covers 9 bases. With V trimmed by 2 bases and J by 6 bases, 2 bases remained unmatched. CDR1 is SEHNR, CDR2 FQNEAQ, per germline (reference sequence). The CDR3 has 13 residues. The CDR3 DNA follows: TGTGCCAGCAGCTTACCAGCGGGGGGCGAGCAGTACTTC. Protein sequence: CASSLPAGGEQYF. Supplemented by reference TRBV7-9 and TRBJ2-7, the full variable domain reads DTGVSQNPRHKITKRGQNVTFRCDPISEHNRLYWYRQTLGQGPEFLTYFQNEAQLEKSRLLSDRFSAERPKGSFSTLEIQRTEQGDSAMYLCASSLPAGGEQYFGPGTRLTVT.

In DNA form, the CDR3 reads TGTGCCAGCAGGACAGGGGCCGGGGAGAACACTGAAGCTTTCTTT. Its protein is CASRTGAGENTEAFF. The gene calls are TRBV7-9 and TRBJ1-1; TRBD1 matches 8 bases. V lost 6 bases and J lost 1; bases outside the gene matches: 7. Germline V gives CDR1 SEHNR, CDR2 FQNEAQ (reference sequence). The CDR3 has 15 residues.

This clonotype was seen repeatedly, ten times or more. The V call is TRBV7-2, the J call TRBJ1-1; D may be TRBD1 (6 bases). CDR1 and CDR2 (germline): SGHTA, FQGNSA. The CDR3 length is 13 residues. V dropped 4 bases and J dropped 5 bases, with 11 bases sitting between them. The CDR3 is CASSSTGWTEAFF. The CDR3 bases are TGTGCCAGCAGCTCAACAGGGTGGACTGAAGCTTTCTTT.

The sample holds many counts of this clonotype. In DNA, the CDR3 is TGTGCCACCAGTGATCCGGGACAGGGTTATGGCTACACCTTC. This codes for CATSDPGQGYGYTF. V gene TRBV24-1 combines with J gene TRBJ1-2; 9 bases map to TRBD1. Trimming removed 3 bases from V and 5 bases from J; junction bases left unmatched: 3. Germline V gives CDR1 KGHDR, CDR2 SFDVKD. This CDR3 region has 14 residues.

Of note for this clonotype: This may be a read error: a much more frequent sequence differs by one nucleotide. The chain links TRBV29-1 to TRBJ1-2; D remains ambiguous. V lost 1 base and J lost 7, with 7 bases in between. Per germline, CDR1 SQVTM and CDR2 ANQGSEA. The CDR3 contains 11 residues. The CDR3 DNA is TGCAGCGTTGAAGGATTCGCTGGCTACACCTTC. Residues: CSVEGFAGYTF.

Turning to this clonotype: A read error may explain this, as a much larger clone is one base away. This rearrangement joins TRBV29-1 to TRBJ1-3; D possibly corresponds to TRBD1 (6 bases). The CDR3 is 16 amino acids. V was shortened by 0 bases and J by 0 bases, with 12 bases between the two germline ends. Germline CDR1 is SQVTM and CDR2 is ANQGSEA. The CDR3 DNA sequence: TGCAGCGTTGAAGAGGACAGACGGGACTCTGGAAACACCATATATTTT. It is translated as CSVEEDRRDSGNTIYF.

The J gene is TRBJ2-2, the V gene TRBV6-5; weak D call: TRBD2 (6 bases). CDR1 MNHEY and CDR2 SVGAGI come from the germline V gene. Trimming stripped 5 bases from V and 7 bases from J, with 14 bases between. This CDR3 is 14 amino acids long. The CDR3 sequence is CASSPGIGGGELFF. The DNA for the CDR3 is TGTGCCAGCAGTCCAGGGATCGGGGGCGGGGAGCTGTTTTTT.

The chain carries TRBV24-1 and TRBJ2-5, with a possible D match to TRBD2 (6 bases). This CDR3 region has 14 residues. CDR1 is KGHDR and CDR2 is SFDVKD in the germline V gene. V was shortened by 4 bases and J by 6 bases, with 14 bases between the two germline ends. CDR3 sequence: CATSDYGGAQTQYF. The CDR3 coding sequence is TGTGCCACCAGTGACTACGGAGGGGCCCAGACCCAGTACTTC.

The chain couples TRBV7-8 to TRBJ1-1; maybe TRBD1 (6 bases). V was cut by 5 bases and J by 3 bases, with 19 bases left in between. Looked up from germline, CDR1 is SGHVS and CDR2 is FQNEAQ. The CDR3 has 16 residues. This CDR3 reads CASSAGGGGMDTEAFF. The CDR3 DNA follows: TGTGCCAGCAGCGCTGGGGGGGGGGGCATGGACACTGAAGCTTTCTTT.

In its sample, this clonotype was seen many times. CDR3 nucleotides: TGCAGCGTTGAGGACGGAACCTACGAGCAGTACTTC. Its translation: CSVEDGTYEQYF. The chain links TRBV29-1 to TRBJ2-7; no clear D gene. The CDR3 runs to 12 residues. Germline V CDR1 and CDR2: SQVTM, ANQGSEA. Trimming took 3 bases from V and 2 from J, leaving 8 bases between them.

The chain carries TRBV14 and TRBJ1-3; no reliable D call. The CDR3 length is 14 residues. Germline V gives CDR1 SGHDN, CDR2 FVKESK. The V end was cut by 7 bases, the J end by 2 bases, with 12 bases between. CDR3 in amino acids: CASTPGLTGNTIYF. Written as DNA, the CDR3 is TGTGCCAGCACCCCCGGCCTGACTGGAAACACCATATATTTT.

The J gene is TRBJ1-4, the V gene TRBV20-1; possible D gene TRBD1, 6 bases. CDR1 DFQATT and CDR2 SNEGSKA come from the germline V gene (reference sequence). The V end lost 3 bases, the J end lost 14 bases, and 16 bases lay between the germline ends. This CDR3 contains 12 residues. The CDR3 loop is CSARRDTGELFF. The CDR3 bases are TGCAGTGCTAGGCGGGACACCGGTGAGCTGTTTTTT.

The V gene is TRBV6-6, the J gene TRBJ2-5; D might be TRBD1 or TRBD2, each matching 6 bases. This CDR3 contains 16 residues. In germline, CDR1 is MNHNY, CDR2 SVGAGI (reference sequence). Trimming left V 2 bases short and J 4 bases short, with 17 bases between. CDR3 sequence (DNA): TGTGCCAGCAGTTACCCGGGGGCCCCGGAGGGAGAGACCCAGTACTTC. It translates to CASSYPGAPEGETQYF.

At least ten counts were recorded for this clonotype. The chain combines TRBV7-9 with TRBJ2-7; D is unresolved. V lost 1 base, J lost 1 base, and 5 bases lay in between. CDR1 and CDR2 from the germline V gene are SEHNR and FQNEAQ (reference sequence). This CDR3 is built from 13 residues. The CDR3 spells CASSLVPSYEQYF. CDR3 coding DNA: TGTGCCAGCAGCTTAGTTCCATCCTACGAGCAGTACTTC.

In its sample, this clonotype was seen a few times. The J gene is TRBJ2-5, the V gene TRBV7-2, with 8 bases identical to TRBD1. With 5 bases clipped from V and 2 bases from J, the junction kept 10 bases outside the gene matches. CDR1 SGHTA and CDR2 FQGNSA come from the germline V gene. CDR3 size: 16 residues. This CDR3 is CASSREQGVVQETQYF. The CDR3 region has the DNA TGTGCCAGCAGCCGAGAACAGGGGGTGGTTCAAGAGACCCAGTACTTC.

The chain employs TRBV10-3 and TRBJ1-1; 8 nucleotides match TRBD1. This CDR3 is 15 amino acids long. Germline assignment: CDR1 ENHRY and CDR2 SYGVKD. Trimming removed 4 bases from V and 1 base from J; junction bases left unmatched: 5. The CDR3 loop reads CAISGPGTGNTEAFF. The CDR3 nucleotides are TGTGCCATCAGTGGACCTGGGACAGGGAACACTGAAGCTTTCTTT.